This T cell receptor beta chain was identified during a study of T cells in Graves' hyperthyroidism and ophthalmopathy. Study-level points and caveats: Most expanded thyroid clonotypes above 0.001 also appeared in blood.

Trimming cost V 1 base and J 0 bases, with 9 bases left between them. This CDR3 spans 16 amino acids. The V gene's germline CDR1 is SGHTA and CDR2 FQGNSA. This clonotype is termed medium-sized. Its cognate antigen is unknown. No ophthalmopathy progression within 18 months constituted stable Graves' hyperthyroidism. Patients with uncontrolled infections, other autoimmune diseases, pregnancy or lactation were excluded. The PBMCs had their origin in roughly 10 ml of fresh peripheral blood. Regions amplified from RNA transcripts were the TCR beta CDR3 regions. TCR CDR3 underwent first-round RT-PCR with the HTBI primer set. TCRdb called the multiplex PCR reads again in MiXCR, with one record for every CDR3 protein. Of more than 75,000 distinct CDR3 sequences listed, 51% were seen once; the top ten hold 25% to 30%.

The chain recombines TRBV7-2 with TRBJ1-4; D is uncertain. The clonotype was recovered from a woman aged 40 to 49 with Graves' hyperthyroidism. What was sequenced was blood. The CDR3 spells CASSLDFGSTNEKLFF. DNA of the CDR3: TGTGCCAGCAGCTTAGACTTCGGGTCAACTAATGAAAAACTGTTTTTT.